This T cell receptor beta chain was profiled in a study of T cells in Graves' hyperthyroidism and ophthalmopathy. This clonotype was detected ten times or more. RNA transcripts gave rise to amplified TCR beta CDR3 regions. Initially, a first-round RT-PCR of the TCR CDR3 employed the HTBI primer set. One entry per CDR3 protein results from TCRdb running MiXCR on the multiplex PCR reads. The sample yields about 610,000 distinct CDR3 sequences, 14% to 15% seen once. This receptor was identified in a woman aged 40 to 50 with Graves' ophthalmopathy. What was sequenced was blood.

The CDR3 DNA is TGTGCCAGCAGCTTGCGGGTGGACGGTACTTATGGCTACACCTTC. Translating it yields CASSLRVDGTYGYTF. This chain connects TRBV5-5 to TRBJ1-2; D uncertain. CDR1 is SGHKS, CDR2 YYEKEE, per germline (reference sequence). Deletions cut 1 base from V and 5 bases from J, with 15 bases between. The CDR3 has 15 amino acids.